This passage covers 4 T cell receptor beta chains from one sample sequenced in a study of cytomegalovirus exposure and HLA in healthy donors. Vbeta (60) and Jbeta (13) primers were used in the PCR. The data were produced by immunoSEQ multiplex PCR, yet TCRdb's version contains in-frame clones alone and is incomplete. The table includes 90,000 to 100,000 clones, 82% detected once. The sequencing sample was made of PBMCs. These receptors originate from a man aged 50 to 60 in good health and CMV-seronegative.

The rearrangement uses TRBV15 and TRBJ1-5, with no clear D. Trimming stripped 0 bases from V and 15 bases from J, with 15 bases between. The germline V gene has CDR1 LNHNV and CDR2 YYDKDF (reference sequence). The CDR3 extends over 13 amino acids. The CDR3 loop is CATSRDRSISRHF. The CDR3 DNA is TGTGCCACCAGCAGAGACCGGAGCATTAGTAGGCATTTT.

The CDR3 sequence is CASSPAAGGGTGELFF. Written as DNA, the CDR3 is TGTGCCAGCAGTCCCGCCGCGGGAGGGGGAACCGGGGAGCTGTTTTTT. The V call is TRBV28, the J call TRBJ2-2, with 9 bases lining up with TRBD2. The V segment lost 5 bases and the J segment 5 bases; nucleotides outside the gene matches: 9. The germline V gene has CDR1 MDHEN and CDR2 SYDVKM. This CDR3 is 16 amino acids long.

V gene TRBV7-2 combines with J gene TRBJ2-7; 9 bases agree with TRBD1. This CDR3 region has 14 residues. CDR1 is SGHTA and CDR2 is FQGNSA in the germline V gene. Germline trimming cut 3 bases from V and 4 bases from J; bases unmatched to any gene: 4. The CDR3 loop is CASSFQGTGYEQYF. CDR3 sequence (DNA): TGTGCCAGCAGCTTCCAGGGGACAGGGTACGAGCAGTACTTC.

The CDR3 protein is CASGTSGRNWFEQYF. The CDR3 region has the DNA TGTGCCAGCGGGACTAGCGGGAGAAATTGGTTCGAGCAGTACTTC. The chain uses TRBV6-5 and TRBJ2-7; 14 bases line up with TRBD2. V was clipped by 8 bases and J by 6 bases; unmatched bases: 9. The CDR3 consists of 15 residues. The V gene's germline CDR1 is MNHEY and CDR2 SVGAGI.